The 10 T cell receptor beta chains below were found in one sample sequenced in a study of blood T cell repertoires in COVID-19. This table comes from immunoSEQ multiplex PCR, and its TCRdb copy is limited to in-frame clones, with some not included. This table holds some 130,000 clones, approximately 85% found once. Specimen: peripheral blood. The receptors here all came from a human donor in a cohort sampled during active COVID-19.

The J gene is TRBJ2-2, the V gene TRBV15; possibly TRBD2 for D (5 bases). Germline values: CDR1 LNHNV, CDR2 YYDKDF (reference sequence). The CDR3 sequence is 14 residues long. The V end was cut by 4 bases, the J end by 3 bases, with 9 bases between. The CDR3 sequence: CATSIGVDTGELFF. The CDR3 DNA reads as TGTGCCACCAGCATCGGGGTTGACACCGGGGAGCTGTTTTTT.

The genes are TRBV6-5 and TRBJ1-1; 9 bases match TRBD1. The CDR3 is 14 residues long. The germline gives CDR1 MNHEY, CDR2 SVGAGI. V shed 6 bases, J shed 5 bases, and the junction held 7 bases outside the gene matches. CDR3 loop: CASSIGTGRTEAFF. Written as DNA, the CDR3 is TGTGCCAGCAGCATAGGGACAGGGCGGACTGAAGCTTTCTTT.

The chain has TRBV5-4 and TRBJ1-6; weak D call: TRBD1 (6 bases). The CDR3 runs 15 residues. Looked up from germline, CDR1 is SGHNT and CDR2 is YYREEE (reference sequence). V lost 1 base, J lost 10 bases, and 15 bases lay in between. The CDR3 bases are TGTGCCAGCAGCTTGATTAGGGGGGAGGGGTCACCCCTCCACTTT. This translates into CASSLIRGEGSPLHF.

The V call is TRBV27, the J call TRBJ2-7; 15 positions agree with TRBD2. V shed 4 bases and J 3 bases; nucleotides not matched to a gene: 7. The length of the CDR3 is 17 residues. Germline CDR1 is MNHEY and CDR2 is SMNVEV (reference sequence). CDR3: CASSSPGLAGGCYEQYF. Here the CDR3 DNA reads TGTGCCAGCAGTTCACCGGGACTAGCGGGGGGCTGCTACGAGCAGTACTTC.

The chain employs TRBV10-1 and TRBJ2-3, with 8 bases that match TRBD2. V lost 6 bases, J lost 0 bases, and 8 bases stayed unmatched. This CDR3 contains 16 residues. Germline V gene lookup returns CDR1 WNHNN and CDR2 SYGVQD (reference sequence). CDR3 nucleotide sequence: TGCGCCAGCAGGGGGACCTTAGCGGGGAGCACAGATACGCAGTATTTT. It encodes CASRGTLAGSTDTQYF.

The CDR3 here is CASSQDSGRTMGTNEKLFF. The DNA of the CDR3 is TGCGCCAGCAGCCAAGATTCGGGACGGACTATGGGCACTAATGAAAAACTGTTTTTT. The chain recombines TRBV4-3 with TRBJ1-4; a weak D match, TRBD1 (5 bases). The CDR3 totals 19 residues. In germline, CDR1 is LGHNA, CDR2 YSLEER. V was pared by 0 bases and J by 2 bases, with 19 bases between.

The chain employs TRBV9 and TRBJ2-1, with 15 bases fitting TRBD2. With V trimmed by 3 bases and J by 3 bases, 13 bases remained unmatched. The germline V gene has CDR1 SGDLS and CDR2 YYNGEE. CDR3 length equals 20 residues. CDR3 bases: TGTGCCAGCAGCGCAATACCGGGACTAGCGGGAGGTAGCAACTACAATGAGCAGTTCTTC. It yields the protein CASSAIPGLAGGSNYNEQFF.

This chain's CDR3 is CASSSEGRWTNQPQHF. In nucleotides, the CDR3 is TGTGCCAGCAGTTCCGAGGGCAGGTGGACGAATCAGCCCCAGCATTTT. The gene calls are TRBV6-2 or TRBV6-3 and TRBJ1-5, with D unresolved. The CDR3 extends over 16 amino acids. Germline V gives CDR1 MNHEY, CDR2 SVGEGT. Trimming shortened V by 4 bases and J by 4 bases, and 17 bases separated the two germline ends.

The V and J genes are TRBV5-1 and TRBJ2-1; 9 nucleotides agree with TRBD2. The trim removed 1 base at V and 3 bases at J, leaving 5 bases unmatched. The CDR3 loop spans 16 amino acids. The V gene's germline CDR1 is SGHRS and CDR2 YFSETQ. The CDR3 DNA reads TGCGCCAGCAGCTTGCGATTGCGGGGGGGCTACAATGAGCAGTTCTTC. It is translated as CASSLRLRGGYNEQFF.

In DNA, the CDR3 is TGTGCCATCAGGGTGGGACAGGGAACGGACTATGGCTACACCTTC. Protein: CAIRVGQGTDYGYTF. The rearrangement joins TRBV10-3 to TRBJ1-2, with 9 bases aligning to TRBD1. This CDR3 spans 15 amino acids. Looked up from germline, CDR1 is ENHRY and CDR2 is SYGVKD. The J segment lost 3 bases and the V segment lost 6 bases, leaving 8 bases of the junction unmatched.